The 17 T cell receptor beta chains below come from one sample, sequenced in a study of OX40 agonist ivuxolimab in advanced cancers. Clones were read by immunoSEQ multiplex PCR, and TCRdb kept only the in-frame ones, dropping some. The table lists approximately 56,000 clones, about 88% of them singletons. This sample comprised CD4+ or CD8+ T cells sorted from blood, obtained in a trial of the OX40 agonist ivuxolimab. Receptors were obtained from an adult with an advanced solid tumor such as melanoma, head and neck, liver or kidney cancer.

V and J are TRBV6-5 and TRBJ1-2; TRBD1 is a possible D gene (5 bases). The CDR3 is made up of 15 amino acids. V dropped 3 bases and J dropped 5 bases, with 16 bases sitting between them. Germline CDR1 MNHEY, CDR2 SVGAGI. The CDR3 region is CASSYDEQGGYGYTF. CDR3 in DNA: TGTGCCAGCAGTTATGACGAGCAGGGCGGTTATGGCTACACCTTC.

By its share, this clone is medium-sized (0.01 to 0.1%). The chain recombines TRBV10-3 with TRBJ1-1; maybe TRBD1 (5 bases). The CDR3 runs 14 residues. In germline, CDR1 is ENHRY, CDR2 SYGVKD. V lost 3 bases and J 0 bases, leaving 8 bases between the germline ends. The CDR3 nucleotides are TGTGCCATCAGTGATGTCAGGGTGAACACTGAAGCTTTCTTT. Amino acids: CAISDVRVNTEAFF.

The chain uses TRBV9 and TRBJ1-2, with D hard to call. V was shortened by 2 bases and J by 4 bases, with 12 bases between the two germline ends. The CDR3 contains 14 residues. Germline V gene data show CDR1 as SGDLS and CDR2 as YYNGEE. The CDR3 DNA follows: TGTGCCAGCAGCGTGCAGAACCCCCTCTATGGCTACACCTTC. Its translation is CASSVQNPLYGYTF.

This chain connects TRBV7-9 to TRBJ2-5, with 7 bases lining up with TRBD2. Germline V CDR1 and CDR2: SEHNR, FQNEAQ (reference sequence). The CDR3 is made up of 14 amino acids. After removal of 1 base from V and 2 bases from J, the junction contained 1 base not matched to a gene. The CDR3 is CASSLVGGQETQYF. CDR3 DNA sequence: TGTGCCAGCAGCTTAGTGGGGGGGCAAGAGACCCAGTACTTC.

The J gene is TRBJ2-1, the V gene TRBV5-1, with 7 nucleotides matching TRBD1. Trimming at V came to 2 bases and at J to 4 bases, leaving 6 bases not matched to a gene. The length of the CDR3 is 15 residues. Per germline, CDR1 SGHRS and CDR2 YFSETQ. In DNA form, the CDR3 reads TGCGCCAGCAGCTTAGACAGGGCCCTGTACAATGAGCAGTTCTTC. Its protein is CASSLDRALYNEQFF.

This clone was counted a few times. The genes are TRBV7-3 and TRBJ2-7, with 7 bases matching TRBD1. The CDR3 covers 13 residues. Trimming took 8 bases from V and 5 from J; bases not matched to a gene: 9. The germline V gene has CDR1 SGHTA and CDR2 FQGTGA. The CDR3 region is CASGPGGRNEQYF. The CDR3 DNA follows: TGTGCCAGCGGACCAGGGGGAAGGAACGAGCAGTACTTC. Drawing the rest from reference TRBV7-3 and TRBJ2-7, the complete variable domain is GAGVSQTPSNKVTEKGKYVELRCDPISGHTALYWYRQSLGQGPEFLIYFQGTGAADDSGLPNDRFFAVRPEGSVSTLKIQRTERGDSAVYLCASGPGGRNEQYFGPGTRLTVT.

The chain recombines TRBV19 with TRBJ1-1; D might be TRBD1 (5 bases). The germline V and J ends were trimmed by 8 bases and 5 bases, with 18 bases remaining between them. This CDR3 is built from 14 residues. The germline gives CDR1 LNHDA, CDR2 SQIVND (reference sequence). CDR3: CASRPERGETEAFF. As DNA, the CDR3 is TGTGCCAGTCGACCCGAGAGGGGTGAGACTGAAGCTTTCTTT.

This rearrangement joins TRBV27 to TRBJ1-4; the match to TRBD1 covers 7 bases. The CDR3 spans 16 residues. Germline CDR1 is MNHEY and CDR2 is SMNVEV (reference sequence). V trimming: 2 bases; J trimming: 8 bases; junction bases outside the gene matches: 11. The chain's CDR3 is CASSLIPQGLGEKLFF. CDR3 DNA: TGTGCCAGCAGTTTAATACCACAGGGGCTAGGGGAAAAACTGTTTTTT.

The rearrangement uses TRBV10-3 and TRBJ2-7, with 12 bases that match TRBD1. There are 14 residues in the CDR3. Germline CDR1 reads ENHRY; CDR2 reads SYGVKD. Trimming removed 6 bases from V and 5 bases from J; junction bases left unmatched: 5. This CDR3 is CAISRGTGGDEQYF. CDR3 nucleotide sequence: TGTGCCATCAGCCGAGGGACAGGGGGCGACGAGCAGTACTTC.

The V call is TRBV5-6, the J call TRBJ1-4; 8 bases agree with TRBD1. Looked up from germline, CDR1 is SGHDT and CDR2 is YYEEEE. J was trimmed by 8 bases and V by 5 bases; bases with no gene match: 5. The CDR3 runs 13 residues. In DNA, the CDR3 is TGTGCCAGCAGGTCTGGACAGGGAGAAAAACTGTTTTTT. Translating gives CASRSGQGEKLFF.

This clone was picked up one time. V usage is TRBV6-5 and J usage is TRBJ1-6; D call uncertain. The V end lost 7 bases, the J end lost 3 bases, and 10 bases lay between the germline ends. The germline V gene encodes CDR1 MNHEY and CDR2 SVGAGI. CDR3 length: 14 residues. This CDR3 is CASTYGDYNSPLHF. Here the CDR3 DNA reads TGTGCCAGCACCTATGGGGACTATAATTCACCCCTCCACTTT.

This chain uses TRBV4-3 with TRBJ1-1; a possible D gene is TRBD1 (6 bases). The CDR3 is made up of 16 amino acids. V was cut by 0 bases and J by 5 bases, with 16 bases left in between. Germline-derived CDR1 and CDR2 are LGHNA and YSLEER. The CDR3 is CASSQDRRGRGTEAFF. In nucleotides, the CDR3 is TGCGCCAGCAGCCAAGATCGACGGGGGCGCGGGACTGAAGCTTTCTTT.

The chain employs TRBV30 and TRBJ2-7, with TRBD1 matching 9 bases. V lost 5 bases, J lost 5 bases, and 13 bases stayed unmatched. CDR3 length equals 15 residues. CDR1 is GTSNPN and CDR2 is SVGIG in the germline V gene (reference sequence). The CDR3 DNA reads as TGTGCCTGGGATGTGGCGGGGACAGGGAGCCACGAGCAGTACTTC. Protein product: CAWDVAGTGSHEQYF.

In DNA form, the CDR3 reads TGTGCCAGCAGCTTGGGGACAGGGACTTCTGGTGGCTACACCTTC. Protein sequence: CASSLGTGTSGGYTF. This chain connects TRBV11-2 to TRBJ1-2, with 9 bases identical to TRBD1. The V gene's germline CDR1 is SGHAT and CDR2 FQNNGV. V lost 3 bases to trimming and J lost 7 bases; unmatched junction nucleotides: 9. This CDR3 has 15 amino acids.

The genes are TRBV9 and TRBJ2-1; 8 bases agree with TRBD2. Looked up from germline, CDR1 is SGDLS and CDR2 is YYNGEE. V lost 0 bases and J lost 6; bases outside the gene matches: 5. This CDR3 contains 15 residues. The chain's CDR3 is CASSVDAGGFNEQFF. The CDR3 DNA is TGTGCCAGCAGCGTAGACGCGGGGGGCTTCAATGAGCAGTTCTTC.

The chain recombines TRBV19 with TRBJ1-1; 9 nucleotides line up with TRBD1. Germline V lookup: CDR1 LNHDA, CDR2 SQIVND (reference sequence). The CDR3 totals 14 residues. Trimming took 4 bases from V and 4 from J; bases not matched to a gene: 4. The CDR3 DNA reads TGTGCCAGTAGTACAGGACAGGGGTTCACTGAAGCTTTCTTT. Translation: CASSTGQGFTEAFF.

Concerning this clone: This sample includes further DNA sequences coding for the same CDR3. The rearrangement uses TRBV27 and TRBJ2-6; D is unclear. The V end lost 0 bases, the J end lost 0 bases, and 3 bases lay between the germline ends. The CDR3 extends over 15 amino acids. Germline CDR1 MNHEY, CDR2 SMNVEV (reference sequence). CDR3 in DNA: TGTGCCAGCAGTTTATCCGGCTCTGGGGCCAACGTCCTGACTTTC. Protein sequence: CASSLSGSGANVLTF.